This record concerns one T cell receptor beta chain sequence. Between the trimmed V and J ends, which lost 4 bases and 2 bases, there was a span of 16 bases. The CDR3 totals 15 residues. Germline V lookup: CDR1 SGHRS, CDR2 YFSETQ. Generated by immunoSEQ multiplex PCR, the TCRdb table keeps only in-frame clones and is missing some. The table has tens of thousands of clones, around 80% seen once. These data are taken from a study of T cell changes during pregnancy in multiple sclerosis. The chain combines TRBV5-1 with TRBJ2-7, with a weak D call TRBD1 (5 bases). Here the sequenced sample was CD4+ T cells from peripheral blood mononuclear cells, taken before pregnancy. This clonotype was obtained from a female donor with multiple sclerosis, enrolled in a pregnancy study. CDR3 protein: CASSPVPSGTYEQYF. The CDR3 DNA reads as TGCGCCAGCAGCCCGGTACCTTCAGGGACCTACGAGCAGTACTTC.